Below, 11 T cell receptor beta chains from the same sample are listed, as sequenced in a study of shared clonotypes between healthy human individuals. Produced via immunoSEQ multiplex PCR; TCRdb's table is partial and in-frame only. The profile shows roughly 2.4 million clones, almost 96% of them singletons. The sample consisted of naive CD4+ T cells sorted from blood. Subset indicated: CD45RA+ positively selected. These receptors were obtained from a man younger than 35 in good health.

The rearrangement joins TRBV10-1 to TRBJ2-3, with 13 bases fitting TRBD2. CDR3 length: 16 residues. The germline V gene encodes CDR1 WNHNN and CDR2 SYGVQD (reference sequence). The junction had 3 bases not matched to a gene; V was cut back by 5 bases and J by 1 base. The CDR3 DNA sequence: TGCGCCAGCAGTCCGGGACTAGCGGGACGCACAGATACGCAGTATTTT. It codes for CASSPGLAGRTDTQYF.

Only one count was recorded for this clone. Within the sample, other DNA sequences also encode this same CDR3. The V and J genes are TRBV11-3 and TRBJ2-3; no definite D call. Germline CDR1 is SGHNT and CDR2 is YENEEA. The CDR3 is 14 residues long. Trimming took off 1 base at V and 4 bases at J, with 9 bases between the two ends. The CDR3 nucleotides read TGTGCCAGCAGCTTAGGGGGTGCGGCAGATACGCAGTATTTT. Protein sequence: CASSLGGAADTQYF.

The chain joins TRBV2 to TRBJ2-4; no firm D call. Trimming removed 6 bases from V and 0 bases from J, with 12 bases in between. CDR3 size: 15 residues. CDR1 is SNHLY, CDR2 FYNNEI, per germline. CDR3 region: CASSPSRLAKNIQYF. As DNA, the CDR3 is TGTGCCAGCAGCCCATCCCGTTTAGCCAAAAACATTCAGTACTTC.

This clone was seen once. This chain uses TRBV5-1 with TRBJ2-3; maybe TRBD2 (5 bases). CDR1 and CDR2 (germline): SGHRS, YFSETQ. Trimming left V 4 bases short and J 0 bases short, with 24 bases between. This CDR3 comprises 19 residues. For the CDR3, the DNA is TGCGCCAGCAGCAAGAGGGTAGTCGCCCACCTTACTAGCACAGATACGCAGTATTTT. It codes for CASSKRVVAHLTSTDTQYF.

The CDR3 protein is CASSPPGQVNEKLFF. The DNA of the CDR3 is TGCGCCAGCAGCCCTCCGGGACAGGTTAATGAAAAACTGTTTTTT. The rearrangement joins TRBV4-1 to TRBJ1-4; 8 bases are a match to TRBD1. V shed 4 bases and J 4 bases; nucleotides not matched to a gene: 5. The CDR3 spans 15 residues. Looked up from germline, CDR1 is MGHRA and CDR2 is YSYEKL.

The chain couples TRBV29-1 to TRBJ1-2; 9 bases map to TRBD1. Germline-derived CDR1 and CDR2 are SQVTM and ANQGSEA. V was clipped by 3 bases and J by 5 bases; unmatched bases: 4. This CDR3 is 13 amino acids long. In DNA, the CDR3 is TGCAGCGTTGAGAGGACAGGGGATTATGGCTACACCTTC. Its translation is CSVERTGDYGYTF. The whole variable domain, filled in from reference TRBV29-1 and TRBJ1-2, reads SAVISQKPSRDICQRGTSLTIQCQVDSQVTMMFWYRQQPGQSLTLIATANQGSEATYESGFVIDKFPISRPNLTFSTLTVSNMSPEDSSIYLCSVERTGDYGYTFGSGTRLTVV.

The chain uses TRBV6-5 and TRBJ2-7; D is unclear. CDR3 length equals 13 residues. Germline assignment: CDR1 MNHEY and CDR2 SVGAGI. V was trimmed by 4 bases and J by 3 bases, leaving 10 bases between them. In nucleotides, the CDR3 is TGTGCCAGCAGTTCCGCCACTGGCTACGAGCAGTACTTC. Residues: CASSSATGYEQYF.

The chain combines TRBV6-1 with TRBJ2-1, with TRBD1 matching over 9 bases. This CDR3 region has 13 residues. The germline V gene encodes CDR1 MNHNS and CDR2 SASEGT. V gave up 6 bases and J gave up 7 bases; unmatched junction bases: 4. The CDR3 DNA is TGTGCCAGCAGGGACAGGGGAATGAATGAGCAGTTCTTC. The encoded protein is CASRDRGMNEQFF.

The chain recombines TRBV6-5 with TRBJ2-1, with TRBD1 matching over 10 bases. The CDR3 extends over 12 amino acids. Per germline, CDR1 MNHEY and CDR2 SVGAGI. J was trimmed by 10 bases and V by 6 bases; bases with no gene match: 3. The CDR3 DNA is TGTGCCAGCAGCCGGGACAGGGGCGAGCAGTTCTTC. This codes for CASSRDRGEQFF.

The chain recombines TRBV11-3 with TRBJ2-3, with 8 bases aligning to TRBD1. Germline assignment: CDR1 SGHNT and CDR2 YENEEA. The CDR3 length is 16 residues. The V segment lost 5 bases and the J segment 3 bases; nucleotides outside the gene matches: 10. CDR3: CASSHRQGPNTDTQYF. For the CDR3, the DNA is TGTGCCAGCAGCCACCGACAGGGGCCAAATACAGATACGCAGTATTTT.

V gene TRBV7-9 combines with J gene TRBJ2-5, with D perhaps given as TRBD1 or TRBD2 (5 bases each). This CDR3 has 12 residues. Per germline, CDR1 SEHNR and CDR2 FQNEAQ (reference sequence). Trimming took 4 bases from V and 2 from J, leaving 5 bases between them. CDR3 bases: TGTGCCAGCAGCTGGGGGCAAGAGACCCAGTACTTC. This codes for CASSWGQETQYF.